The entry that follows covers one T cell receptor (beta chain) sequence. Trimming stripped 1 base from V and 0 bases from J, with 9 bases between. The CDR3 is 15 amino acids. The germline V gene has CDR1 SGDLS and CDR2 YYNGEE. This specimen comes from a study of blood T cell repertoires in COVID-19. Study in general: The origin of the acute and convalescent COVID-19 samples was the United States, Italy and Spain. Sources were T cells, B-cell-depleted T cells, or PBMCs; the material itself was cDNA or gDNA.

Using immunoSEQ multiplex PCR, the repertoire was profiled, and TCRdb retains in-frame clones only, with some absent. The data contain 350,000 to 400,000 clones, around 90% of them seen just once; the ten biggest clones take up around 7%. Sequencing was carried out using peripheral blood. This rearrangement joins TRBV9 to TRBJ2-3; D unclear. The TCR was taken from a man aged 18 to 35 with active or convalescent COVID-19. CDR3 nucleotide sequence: TGTGCCAGCAGCGTAAGAGATTGGAGCACAGATACGCAGTATTTT. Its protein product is CASSVRDWSTDTQYF. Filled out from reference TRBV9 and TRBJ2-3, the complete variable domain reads DSGVTQTPKHLITATGQRVTLRCSPRSGDLSVYWYQQSLDQGLQFLIQYYNGEERAKGNILERFSAQQFPDLHSELNLSSLELGDSALYFCASSVRDWSTDTQYFGPGTRLTVL.